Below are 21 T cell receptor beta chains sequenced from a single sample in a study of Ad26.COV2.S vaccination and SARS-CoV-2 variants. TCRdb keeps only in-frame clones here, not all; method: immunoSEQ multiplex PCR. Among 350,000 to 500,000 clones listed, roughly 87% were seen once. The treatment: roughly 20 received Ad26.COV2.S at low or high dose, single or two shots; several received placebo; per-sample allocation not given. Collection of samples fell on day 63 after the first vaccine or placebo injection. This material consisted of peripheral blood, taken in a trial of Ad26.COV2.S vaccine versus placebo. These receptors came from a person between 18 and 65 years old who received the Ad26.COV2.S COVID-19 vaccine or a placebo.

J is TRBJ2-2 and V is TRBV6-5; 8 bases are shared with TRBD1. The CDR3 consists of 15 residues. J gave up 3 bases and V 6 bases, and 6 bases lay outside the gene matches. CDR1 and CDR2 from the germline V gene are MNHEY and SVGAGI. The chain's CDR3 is CASSPGTGHTGELFF. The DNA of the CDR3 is TGTGCCAGCAGCCCCGGGACAGGACACACCGGGGAGCTGTTTTTT.

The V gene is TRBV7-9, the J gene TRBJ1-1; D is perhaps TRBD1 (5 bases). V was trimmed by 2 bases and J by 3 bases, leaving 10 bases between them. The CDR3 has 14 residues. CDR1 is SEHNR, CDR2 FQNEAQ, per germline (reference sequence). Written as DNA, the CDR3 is TGTGCCAGCAGCTTATTTGGGGGGGACACTGAAGCTTTCTTT. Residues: CASSLFGGDTEAFF.

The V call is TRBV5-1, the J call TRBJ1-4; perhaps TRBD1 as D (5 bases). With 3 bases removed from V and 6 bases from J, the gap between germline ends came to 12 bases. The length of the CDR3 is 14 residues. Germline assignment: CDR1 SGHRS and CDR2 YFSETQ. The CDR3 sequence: CASSSGRLDEKLFF. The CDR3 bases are TGCGCCAGCAGCTCAGGGCGTCTCGATGAAAAACTGTTTTTT.

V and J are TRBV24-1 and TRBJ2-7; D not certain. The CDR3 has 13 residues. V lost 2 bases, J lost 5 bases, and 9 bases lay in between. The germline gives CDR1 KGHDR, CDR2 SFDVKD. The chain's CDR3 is CATSDSALDEQYF. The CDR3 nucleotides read TGTGCCACCAGTGATTCTGCTTTGGACGAGCAGTACTTC.

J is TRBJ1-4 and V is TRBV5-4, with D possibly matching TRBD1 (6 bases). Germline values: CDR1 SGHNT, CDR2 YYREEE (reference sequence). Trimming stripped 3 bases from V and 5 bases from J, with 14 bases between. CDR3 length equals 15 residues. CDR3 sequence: CASSSARGANEKLFF. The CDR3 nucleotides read TGTGCCAGCAGCTCGGCGCGGGGGGCAAATGAAAAACTGTTTTTT. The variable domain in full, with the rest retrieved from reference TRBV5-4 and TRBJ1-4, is ETGVTQSPTHLIKTRGQQVTLRCSSQSGHNTVSWYQQALGQGPQFIFQYYREEENGRGNFPPRFSGLQFPNYSSELNVNALELDDSALYLCASSSARGANEKLFFGSGTQLSVL.

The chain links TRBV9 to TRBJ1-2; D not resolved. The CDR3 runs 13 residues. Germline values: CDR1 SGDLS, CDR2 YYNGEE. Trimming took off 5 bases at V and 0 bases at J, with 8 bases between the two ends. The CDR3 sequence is CASRSKTNYGYTF. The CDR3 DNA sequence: TGTGCCAGCAGAAGTAAGACTAACTATGGCTACACCTTC.

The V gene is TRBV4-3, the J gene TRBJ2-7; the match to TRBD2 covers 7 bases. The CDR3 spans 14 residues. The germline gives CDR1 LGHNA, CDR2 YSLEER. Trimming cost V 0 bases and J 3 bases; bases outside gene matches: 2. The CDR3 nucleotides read TGCGCCAGCAGCCAAGATGCTAGCGGCTACGAGCAGTACTTC. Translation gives CASSQDASGYEQYF.

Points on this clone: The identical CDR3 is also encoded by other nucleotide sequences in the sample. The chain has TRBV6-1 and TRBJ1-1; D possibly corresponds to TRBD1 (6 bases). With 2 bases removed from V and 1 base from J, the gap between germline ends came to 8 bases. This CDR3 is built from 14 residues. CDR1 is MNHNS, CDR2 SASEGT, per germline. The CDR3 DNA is TGTGCCAGCAGTGAAAGGGGGGCGAACACTGAAGCTTTCTTT. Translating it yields CASSERGANTEAFF.

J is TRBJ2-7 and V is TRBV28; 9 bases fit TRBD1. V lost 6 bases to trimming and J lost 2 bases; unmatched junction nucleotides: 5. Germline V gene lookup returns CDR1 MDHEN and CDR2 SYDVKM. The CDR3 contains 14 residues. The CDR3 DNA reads TGTGCCAGCAGATACAGGGGGCGCACCTACGAGCAGTACTTC. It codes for CASRYRGRTYEQYF.

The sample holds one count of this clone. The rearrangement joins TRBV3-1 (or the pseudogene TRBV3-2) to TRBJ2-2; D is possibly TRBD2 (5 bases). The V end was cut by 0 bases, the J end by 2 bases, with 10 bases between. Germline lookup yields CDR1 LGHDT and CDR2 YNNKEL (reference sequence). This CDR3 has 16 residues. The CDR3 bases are TGTGCCAGCAGCCAAGAGATGGACTCAAACACCGGGGAGCTGTTTTTT. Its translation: CASSQEMDSNTGELFF.

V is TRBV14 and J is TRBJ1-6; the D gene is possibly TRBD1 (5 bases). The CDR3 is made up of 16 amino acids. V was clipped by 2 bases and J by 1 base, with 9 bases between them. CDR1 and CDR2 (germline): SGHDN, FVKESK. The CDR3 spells CASSQRRGSYNSPLHF. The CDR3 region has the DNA TGTGCCAGCAGCCAACGGAGGGGTTCCTATAATTCACCCCTCCACTTT.

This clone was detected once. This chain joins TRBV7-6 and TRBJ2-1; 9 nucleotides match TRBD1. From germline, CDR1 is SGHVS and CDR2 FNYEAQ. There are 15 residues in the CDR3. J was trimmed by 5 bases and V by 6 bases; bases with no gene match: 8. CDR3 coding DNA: TGTGCCAGCAGTTACGGGACAGGGCTCCACAATGAGCAGTTCTTC. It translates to CASSYGTGLHNEQFF. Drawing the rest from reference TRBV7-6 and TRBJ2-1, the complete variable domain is GAGVSQSPRYKVTKRGQDVALRCDPISGHVSLYWYRQALGQGPEFLTYFNYEAQQDKSGLPNDRFSAERPEGSISTLTIQRTEQRDSAMYRCASSYGTGLHNEQFFGPGTRLTVL.

CDR3 in DNA: TGTGCCAGCAGCGAGATCGGGACTAGCGGAGTCTACGAGCAGTACTTC. It specifies CASSEIGTSGVYEQYF. The J gene is TRBJ2-7, the V gene TRBV9; 11 positions agree with TRBD2. The CDR3 covers 16 residues. V was pared by 3 bases and J by 3 bases, with 8 bases of the junction left unmatched. Germline V gene sequence: CDR1 SGDLS, CDR2 YYNGEE.

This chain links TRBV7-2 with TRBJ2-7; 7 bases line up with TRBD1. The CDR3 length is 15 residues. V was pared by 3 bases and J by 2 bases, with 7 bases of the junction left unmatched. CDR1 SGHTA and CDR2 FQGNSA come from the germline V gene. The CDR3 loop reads CASSFPTGLPYEQYF. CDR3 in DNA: TGTGCCAGCAGCTTCCCGACAGGGTTACCCTACGAGCAGTACTTC.

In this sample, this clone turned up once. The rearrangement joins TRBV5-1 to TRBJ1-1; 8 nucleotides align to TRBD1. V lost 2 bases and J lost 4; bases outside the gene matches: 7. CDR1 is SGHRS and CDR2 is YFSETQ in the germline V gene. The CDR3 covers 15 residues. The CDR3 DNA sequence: TGCGCCAGCAGCTTACCCCGACAGGGGATCACTGAAGCTTTCTTT. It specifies CASSLPRQGITEAFF.

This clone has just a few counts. CDR3 in amino acids: CASSGGGGNDEQFF. The CDR3 DNA is TGTGCCAGCAGTGGAGGAGGGGGCAACGATGAGCAGTTCTTC. The rearrangement links TRBV6-4 to TRBJ2-1; D might be TRBD1 (7 bases). Deletions cut 4 bases from V and 8 bases from J, with 15 bases between. Germline CDR1 is MRHNA and CDR2 is SNTAGT. The CDR3 is made up of 14 amino acids.

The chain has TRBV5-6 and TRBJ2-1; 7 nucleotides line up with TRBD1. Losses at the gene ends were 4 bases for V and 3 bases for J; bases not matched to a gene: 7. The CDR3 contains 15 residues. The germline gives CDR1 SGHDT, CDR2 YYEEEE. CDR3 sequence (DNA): TGTGCCAGCAGCGTCGACAGGGCAAACTACAATGAGCAGTTCTTC. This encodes CASSVDRANYNEQFF.

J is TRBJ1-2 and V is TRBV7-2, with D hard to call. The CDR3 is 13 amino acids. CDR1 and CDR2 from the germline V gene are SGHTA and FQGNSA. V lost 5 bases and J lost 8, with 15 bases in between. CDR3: CASSQIRGKGYTF. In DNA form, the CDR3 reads TGTGCCAGCAGCCAGATCCGTGGTAAAGGCTACACCTTC.

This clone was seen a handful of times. The CDR3 DNA reads TGTGCCAGCAGCTCTGATGGGAGCGCCTATGGCTACACCTTC. This gives the protein CASSSDGSAYGYTF. This rearrangement joins TRBV7-2 to TRBJ1-2, with D unclear. Germline lookup yields CDR1 SGHTA and CDR2 FQGNSA. This CDR3 has 14 amino acids. With 4 bases removed from V and 4 bases from J, the gap between germline ends came to 13 bases. The full variable domain, rest sourced from reference TRBV7-2 and TRBJ1-2, is GAGVSQSPSNKVTEKGKDVELRCDPISGHTALYWYRQSLGQGLEFLIYFQGNSAPDKSGLPSDRFSAERTGGSVSTLTIQRTQQEDSAVYLCASSSDGSAYGYTFGSGTRLTVV.

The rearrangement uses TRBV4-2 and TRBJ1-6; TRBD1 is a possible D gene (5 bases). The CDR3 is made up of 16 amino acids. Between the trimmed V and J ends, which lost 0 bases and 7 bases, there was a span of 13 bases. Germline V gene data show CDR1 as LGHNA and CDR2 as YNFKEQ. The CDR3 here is CASSQDPGTDNSPLHF. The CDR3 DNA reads TGTGCCAGCAGCCAAGATCCCGGGACGGACAATTCACCCCTCCACTTT.

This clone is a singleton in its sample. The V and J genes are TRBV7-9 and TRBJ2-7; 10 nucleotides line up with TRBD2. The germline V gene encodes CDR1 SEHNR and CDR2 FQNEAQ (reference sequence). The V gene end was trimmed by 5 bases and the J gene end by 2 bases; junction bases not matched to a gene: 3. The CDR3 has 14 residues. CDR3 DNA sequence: TGTGCCAGCAGCCGGACTAGCGGAGCCTACGAGCAGTACTTC. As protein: CASSRTSGAYEQYF.